This TCR beta chain was documented in a study of blood T cell repertoires in COVID-19. The CDR3 contains 14 residues. Trimming stripped 11 bases from V and 7 bases from J, with 20 bases between. The germline V gene has CDR1 LNHDA and CDR2 SQIVND (reference sequence). Per the study methods: Amplification of reference gene primers provided the estimated nucleated cell counts. The data were produced by immunoSEQ multiplex PCR, yet TCRdb's version contains in-frame clones alone and is incomplete. The V and J calls and clone size are taken from that table; D and trimming were inferred from the DNA. This table has about 250,000 clones, 75% to 90% appearing once.

What was sequenced was peripheral blood. The rearrangement links TRBV19 to TRBJ2-2; TRBD2 is a possible D gene (6 bases). The sequence derives from a man aged 35 to 55 with acute or convalescent COVID-19. The CDR3 DNA reads as TGTGCCTCCGGGAGCTCGCGGAAAGGCGGGGAGCTGTTTTTT. The encoded protein is CASGSSRKGGELFF.